A single T cell receptor (beta chain) is shown here with its context. These data are taken from a study of cytomegalovirus exposure and HLA in healthy donors. Looking at the study overall: Genotyping of hundreds of donors showed that roughly 80% belonged to the Caucasian-associated ancestry cluster.

The junction had 11 bases not matched to a gene; V was cut back by 3 bases and J by 5 bases. CDR1 SGDLS and CDR2 YYNGEE come from the germline V gene. CDR3 size: 17 residues. 60 Vbeta and 13 Jbeta primers were used in PCR. Sequencing was performed with immunoSEQ multiplex PCR; in TCRdb, only in-frame clones are kept and a portion is missing. This sample yields about 170,000 clones, of which approximately 70% are seen a single time; less than 8.5% belongs to the top ten. The sequenced sample consisted of PBMCs. This TCR was recovered from a man aged 40-49 years in good health and CMV-seropositive. This rearrangement joins TRBV9 to TRBJ2-2, with TRBD1 identical over 9 bases. The chain's CDR3 is CASSGQAGTGRTGELFF. The CDR3 DNA sequence: TGTGCCAGCAGCGGGCAAGCCGGGACAGGGAGGACCGGGGAGCTGTTTTTT. Looking up the rest from reference TRBV9 and TRBJ2-2 gives the full variable domain: DSGVTQTPKHLITATGQRVTLRCSPRSGDLSVYWYQQSLDQGLQFLIQYYNGEERAKGNILERFSAQQFPDLHSELNLSSLELGDSALYFCASSGQAGTGRTGELFFGEGSRLTVL.